The 18 T cell receptor beta chains listed next were all sequenced from one sample in a study of CD8 T cells in Susac syndrome. RNA amounts of about 0.5 to 1 ug underwent reverse transcription with random hexamers. TCRdb passed the immunoSEQ multiplex PCR reads through MiXCR, listing each CDR3 protein once. Of about 23,000 distinct CDR3 sequences listed, around 93% are singletons. The sample comprised CD8+ T cells from PBMCs. The receptors stem from a human donor with Susac syndrome.

The V gene is TRBV4-2, the J gene TRBJ2-3; 7 bases fit TRBD1. The V segment lost 1 base and the J segment 6 bases; nucleotides outside the gene matches: 10. The germline V gene has CDR1 LGHNA and CDR2 YNFKEQ. This CDR3 is built from 16 residues. CDR3 in amino acids: CASSQVTGVASDTQYF. In DNA form, the CDR3 reads TGTGCCAGCAGCCAAGTTACAGGGGTAGCTTCGGATACGCAGTATTTT.

The chain has TRBV15 and TRBJ2-5; D possibly corresponds to TRBD1 (5 bases). V was shortened by 3 bases and J by 5 bases, with 10 bases between the two germline ends. Germline loops: CDR1 LNHNV, CDR2 YYDKDF (reference sequence). This CDR3 comprises 13 residues. This CDR3 reads CATSRGLSETQYF. CDR3 DNA: TGTGCCACCAGCAGGGGGCTTTCGGAGACCCAGTACTTC.

This chain connects TRBV4-3 to TRBJ1-4, with TRBD1 as a possible D gene (5 bases). This CDR3 has 14 residues. Between the trimmed V and J ends, which lost 2 bases and 4 bases, there was a span of 8 bases. Germline lookup yields CDR1 LGHNA and CDR2 YSLEER. CDR3: CASSQSRDNEKLFF. The DNA of the CDR3 is TGCGCCAGCAGCCAAAGCAGGGATAATGAAAAACTGTTTTTT.

The chain carries TRBV28 and TRBJ2-7; 11 bases fit TRBD2. Germline values: CDR1 MDHEN, CDR2 SYDVKM. The trim removed 2 bases at V and 5 bases at J, leaving 8 bases unmatched. The CDR3 extends over 16 amino acids. The CDR3 protein is CASSLGLAGGNNEQYF. The CDR3 nucleotides read TGTGCCAGCAGTTTAGGCCTAGCGGGAGGAAATAACGAGCAGTACTTC.

V and J are TRBV3-1 and TRBJ2-3, with 7 bases fitting TRBD1. Germline V gene data show CDR1 as LGHDT and CDR2 as YNNKEL (reference sequence). The CDR3 is 15 amino acids. V shed 0 bases, J shed 2 bases, and the junction held 2 bases outside the gene matches. This chain's CDR3 is CASSQDGQATDTQYF. The CDR3 nucleotides are TGTGCCAGCAGCCAAGACGGACAGGCCACAGATACGCAGTATTTT.

The chain joins TRBV11-2 to TRBJ1-2; unclear D gene. This CDR3 has 11 amino acids. Germline V gene data show CDR1 as SGHAT and CDR2 as FQNNGV. V gave up 6 bases and J gave up 4 bases, with 6 bases separating them. CDR3 in amino acids: CASSLTYGYTF. The CDR3 DNA follows: TGTGCCAGCAGTCTCACCTATGGCTACACCTTC.

This clonotype has a single count. The rearrangement uses TRBV15 and TRBJ1-3; 7 nucleotides align to TRBD1. CDR1 and CDR2 (germline): LNHNV, YYDKDF (reference sequence). CDR3 length: 19 residues. V trimming: 2 bases; J trimming: 0 bases; junction bases outside the gene matches: 13. CDR3 amino acids: CATSRSRDSPYNSGNTIYF. The CDR3 bases are TGTGCCACCAGCAGATCCCGGGACAGTCCTTATAACTCTGGAAACACCATATATTTT.

The CDR3 sequence: CASSSTGTGHNEQFF. DNA for the CDR3: TGTGCCAGCAGCTCTACCGGGACAGGGCACAATGAGCAGTTCTTC. The chain carries TRBV28 and TRBJ2-1, with 9 nucleotides matching TRBD1. This CDR3 comprises 15 residues. Trimming took 6 bases from V and 5 from J; bases not matched to a gene: 8. Germline loops: CDR1 MDHEN, CDR2 SYDVKM.

The chain combines TRBV6-4 with TRBJ2-3; possibly TRBD1 for D (6 bases). Germline assignment: CDR1 MRHNA and CDR2 SNTAGT. Trimming removed 6 bases from V and 5 bases from J, with 15 bases in between. The CDR3 length is 14 residues. Written as DNA, the CDR3 is TGTGCCAGCAGCGTCTTGGGGGCGGGAGATACGCAGTATTTT. Residues: CASSVLGAGDTQYF.

The chain couples TRBV6-5 to TRBJ2-1, with D tentatively TRBD1 (6 bases). From germline, CDR1 is MNHEY and CDR2 SVGAGI. V was clipped by 4 bases and J by 6 bases, with 13 bases between them. The CDR3 length is 14 residues. CDR3 sequence: CASSWTEGRNEQFF. CDR3 sequence (DNA): TGTGCCAGCAGTTGGACAGAGGGTCGCAATGAGCAGTTCTTC.

This chain uses TRBV11-2 with TRBJ2-1; 9 positions agree with TRBD1. V was pared by 1 base and J by 3 bases, with 10 bases of the junction left unmatched. This CDR3 is 18 amino acids long. Per germline, CDR1 SGHAT and CDR2 FQNNGV. CDR3 sequence: CASSLVPGQGSYYNEQFF. The CDR3 DNA is TGTGCCAGCAGCTTAGTCCCGGGACAGGGAAGTTACTACAATGAGCAGTTCTTC.

The chain links TRBV20-1 to TRBJ1-1; 7 bases map to TRBD1. The trim removed 7 bases at V and 1 base at J, leaving 21 bases unmatched. The CDR3 contains 18 residues. Germline V gives CDR1 DFQATT, CDR2 SNEGSKA (reference sequence). In nucleotides, the CDR3 is TGCAGTGTTCTTATATTTCCCCCTGACGAGGGGGCGAACACTGAAGCTTTCTTT. As protein: CSVLIFPPDEGANTEAFF.

The chain uses TRBV27 and TRBJ2-7, with 9 bases matching TRBD2. The CDR3 has 13 residues. V lost 2 bases to trimming and J lost 6 bases; unmatched junction nucleotides: 2. CDR1 and CDR2 from the germline V gene are MNHEY and SMNVEV (reference sequence). The chain's CDR3 is CASSLAGGREQYF. DNA for the CDR3: TGTGCCAGCAGTTTAGCGGGGGGGCGCGAGCAGTACTTC.

The chain couples TRBV5-1 to TRBJ2-1; 9 bases agree with TRBD1. The CDR3 has 15 residues. Trimming removed 0 bases from V and 6 bases from J; junction bases left unmatched: 4. Germline values: CDR1 SGHRS, CDR2 YFSETQ. The DNA of the CDR3 is TGCGCCAGCAGCTTGGACAGGGGGCGATTCAATGAGCAGTTCTTC. This gives the protein CASSLDRGRFNEQFF. The complete variable domain, with remaining parts taken from reference TRBV5-1 and TRBJ2-1, reads KAGVTQTPRYLIKTRGQQVTLSCSPISGHRSVSWYQQTPGQGLQFLFEYFSETQRNKGNFPGRFSGRQFSNSRSEMNVSTLELGDSALYLCASSLDRGRFNEQFFGPGTRLTVL.

The chain is built from TRBV9 and TRBJ2-1; 8 positions match TRBD1. With 2 bases clipped from V and 5 bases from J, the junction kept 12 bases outside the gene matches. Germline assignment: CDR1 SGDLS and CDR2 YYNGEE. The CDR3 has 17 amino acids. CDR3 sequence reads: CASSVTLTGVTDNEQFF. The CDR3 DNA reads as TGTGCCAGCAGCGTGACCCTGACAGGGGTTACGGACAATGAGCAGTTCTTC.

The chain uses TRBV19 and TRBJ2-3, with 8 bases fitting TRBD2. The CDR3 length is 20 residues. J lost 1 base, V lost 3 bases, and 18 bases had no gene match. In germline, CDR1 is LNHDA, CDR2 SQIVND (reference sequence). CDR3 sequence: CASSIYSSGVLGLGTDTQYF. The CDR3 DNA reads as TGTGCCAGTAGTATTTACAGTAGCGGGGTCCTGGGGTTAGGCACAGATACGCAGTATTTT.

The chain is built from TRBV7-9 and TRBJ2-3, with TRBD1 matching over 8 bases. Germline values: CDR1 SEHNR, CDR2 FQNEAQ (reference sequence). V shed 10 bases and J 3 bases; nucleotides not matched to a gene: 12. CDR3 length: 15 amino acids. The CDR3, as DNA: TGTGCCATCGAAGGACAGGGATCGGGGACAGATACGCAGTATTTT. It specifies CAIEGQGSGTDTQYF.

This rearrangement joins TRBV14 to TRBJ2-7, with D maybe TRBD1 (6 bases). This CDR3 is 14 amino acids long. The germline V gene has CDR1 SGHDN and CDR2 FVKESK. V lost 0 bases and J lost 5, with 11 bases in between. DNA of the CDR3: TGTGCCAGCAGCCAAGATTTGGGACAAAACGAGCAGTACTTC. This gives the protein CASSQDLGQNEQYF.